This entry lists 25 T cell receptor beta chains sequenced from one sample in a study of blood T cell repertoires in COVID-19 (dated by TCRdb to about 2020). Receptor libraries were prepared by the immunoSEQ multiplex PCR assay. In its TCRdb copy, this immuneACCESS table keeps in-frame sequences only and misses some clones. Where compared with another copy, unresolved V genes explain less than half of these, and the others have no known cause. The sample table holds around 100,000 clones, of which about 80% were seen once. In total, the top ten clones hold 10% to 15% of the sample. The material sequenced was peripheral blood. Every receptor here comes from a human donor in a cohort sampled during active or convalescent COVID-19.

The V call is TRBV24-1, the J call TRBJ1-1, with D maybe TRBD1 (5 bases). CDR1 and CDR2 from the germline V gene are KGHDR and SFDVKD. V was cut by 3 bases and J by 11 bases, with 15 bases left in between. The CDR3 loop spans 13 amino acids. The CDR3 region has the DNA TGTGCCACCAGTGATCCTACCGGGACTGCGGCTTTCTTT. This gives the protein CATSDPTGTAAFF.

This clone was counted between two and nine times. Other DNA sequences in the same sample also yield this CDR3. This sequence joins TRBV7-9 and TRBJ1-1; perhaps TRBD1 as D (5 bases). Germline values: CDR1 SEHNR, CDR2 FQNEAQ (reference sequence). Deletions cut 2 bases from V and 4 bases from J, with 8 bases between. The CDR3 has 13 residues. DNA for the CDR3: TGTGCCAGCAGCTTATCCGGGGGCACTGAAGCTTTCTTT. Its protein product is CASSLSGGTEAFF.

CDR3 amino acids: CATEGSELFF. As DNA, the CDR3 is TGTGCCACCGAGGGCTCGGAGCTGTTTTTT. The chain uses TRBV19 and TRBJ2-2; weak D call: TRBD2 (5 bases). Trimming left V 10 bases short and J 10 bases short, with 10 bases between. This CDR3 region has 10 residues. Germline CDR1 reads LNHDA; CDR2 reads SQIVND (reference sequence).

The V gene is TRBV5-4, the J gene TRBJ2-3; the match to TRBD2 covers 8 bases. V dropped 7 bases and J dropped 0; count of bases not matched to a gene: 4. Germline V gene lookup returns CDR1 SGHNT and CDR2 YYREEE (reference sequence). The CDR3 length is 14 residues. The CDR3 region has the DNA TGTGCCAGCCGGCGGGGGGCTAGCACAGATACGCAGTATTTT. Translation: CASRRGASTDTQYF.

The chain is built from TRBV6-6 and TRBJ2-1, with 9 positions matching TRBD1. The CDR3 sequence is 15 residues long. Germline values: CDR1 MNHNY, CDR2 SVGAGI (reference sequence). The trim removed 2 bases at V and 4 bases at J, leaving 3 bases unmatched. The CDR3 sequence: CASSYTGTGYNEQFF. CDR3 bases: TGTGCCAGCAGTTACACCGGGACAGGGTACAATGAGCAGTTCTTC.

This clone was seen just once. The chain has TRBV5-4 and TRBJ2-5; TRBD1 aligns across 9 bases. The V gene end was trimmed by 2 bases and the J gene end by 5 bases; junction bases not matched to a gene: 7. Looked up from germline, CDR1 is SGHNT and CDR2 is YYREEE (reference sequence). The CDR3 consists of 15 residues. The CDR3 DNA follows: TGTGCCAGCAGCTTCCGGACAGGGGCCGCGGAGACCCAGTACTTC. Its translation: CASSFRTGAAETQYF.

V and J are TRBV6-5 and TRBJ1-4; D is uncertain. Germline CDR1 and CDR2: MNHEY and SVGAGI. CDR3 length equals 15 residues. The V gene lost 2 bases and the J gene lost 0 bases, with 7 bases spanning the gap. CDR3 DNA: TGTGCCAGCAGTTACGGGCCAGCAACTAATGAAAAACTGTTTTTT. This translates into CASSYGPATNEKLFF.

This clone was seen a single time. V gene TRBV7-3 combines with J gene TRBJ1-1; D uncertain. This CDR3 is 13 amino acids long. The germline gives CDR1 SGHTA, CDR2 FQGTGA. V was cut by 5 bases and J by 3 bases, with 10 bases left in between. CDR3 region: CASSVSGYTEAFF. CDR3 in DNA: TGTGCCAGCAGCGTCTCGGGGTACACTGAAGCTTTCTTT.

The chain uses TRBV7-6 and TRBJ2-3; D unresolved. Trimming left V 4 bases short and J 7 bases short, with 12 bases between. This CDR3 has 13 amino acids. Per the germline V gene, CDR1 is SGHVS and CDR2 is FNYEAQ. The CDR3 DNA follows: TGTGCCAGCAGCTCCCGGCAGGCCTATACGCAGTATTTT. Translating gives CASSSRQAYTQYF.

J is TRBJ2-1 and V is TRBV2; 8 bases line up with TRBD1. CDR1 SNHLY and CDR2 FYNNEI come from the germline V gene. The junction had 8 bases not matched to a gene; V was cut back by 6 bases and J by 4 bases. The CDR3 contains 15 residues. The CDR3 sequence is CASSPRGQKYNEQFF. For the CDR3, the DNA is TGTGCCAGCAGCCCCAGGGGGCAGAAGTACAATGAGCAGTTCTTC.

The V call is TRBV20-1, the J call TRBJ2-3; 13 bases are shared with TRBD2. V trimming: 3 bases; J trimming: 5 bases; junction bases outside the gene matches: 8. This CDR3 spans 16 amino acids. CDR1 and CDR2 from the germline V gene are DFQATT and SNEGSKA (reference sequence). The CDR3 nucleotides read TGCAGTGCTAGTGCACTAGCGGGGGGGCCTAAAGATACGCAGTATTTT. Its translation: CSASALAGGPKDTQYF.

This clone was seen a few times. The rearrangement links TRBV7-2 to TRBJ2-2; 8 nucleotides match TRBD1. Germline V gene data show CDR1 as SGHTA and CDR2 as FQGNSA. The CDR3 totals 14 residues. J lost 7 bases, V lost 3 bases, and 4 bases had no gene match. CDR3 loop: CASSLDRAVGELFF. The CDR3 region has the DNA TGTGCCAGCAGCTTGGACAGGGCGGTCGGGGAGCTGTTTTTT.

The chain has TRBV6-5 and TRBJ1-2; 9 bases are shared with TRBD1. The CDR3 spans 13 residues. V lost 6 bases to trimming and J lost 6 bases; unmatched junction nucleotides: 5. Germline V lookup: CDR1 MNHEY, CDR2 SVGAGI. The CDR3 loop reads CASRRTGGDGYTF. The CDR3 nucleotides read TGTGCCAGCAGGCGTACAGGGGGCGATGGCTACACCTTC.

This chain connects TRBV19 to TRBJ1-2; perhaps TRBD1 as D (5 bases). The germline V gene encodes CDR1 LNHDA and CDR2 SQIVND (reference sequence). V was pared by 4 bases and J by 4 bases, with 13 bases between. CDR3 length: 14 amino acids. The CDR3 sequence is CASSRDGGSYGYTF. The DNA of the CDR3 is TGTGCCAGTAGTAGGGATGGGGGGTCCTATGGCTACACCTTC.

This clone was observed a handful of times. V gene TRBV7-2 combines with J gene TRBJ2-3; the match to TRBD2 covers 11 bases. Looked up from germline, CDR1 is SGHTA and CDR2 is FQGNSA. The ends lost 3 bases at V and 0 bases at J; junction bases unmatched: 8. This CDR3 contains 18 residues. The CDR3 sequence: CASSLGLAGGHSTDTQYF. For the CDR3, the DNA is TGTGCCAGCAGCTTGGGGCTAGCGGGGGGCCATAGCACAGATACGCAGTATTTT.

V and J are TRBV7-2 and TRBJ1-4, with TRBD1 as a possible D gene (5 bases). The length of the CDR3 is 15 residues. Per the germline V gene, CDR1 is SGHTA and CDR2 is FQGNSA. V was cut by 1 base and J by 7 bases, with 13 bases left in between. The CDR3 loop is CASSLVVGQGEKLFF. The DNA of the CDR3 is TGTGCCAGCAGCTTAGTGGTGGGGCAGGGTGAAAAACTGTTTTTT.

The gene calls are TRBV5-6 and TRBJ2-5; D perhaps matches TRBD1 (6 bases). The V gene's germline CDR1 is SGHDT and CDR2 YYEEEE. Deletions cut 1 base from V and 6 bases from J, with 10 bases between. CDR3 length equals 13 residues. Written as DNA, the CDR3 is TGTGCCAGCAGCTTGTACAGGGTGAAGACCCAGTACTTC. It encodes CASSLYRVKTQYF.

CDR3 loop: CASSIVGGQETQYF. CDR3 DNA sequence: TGTGCCAGTAGTATAGTTGGCGGGCAAGAGACCCAGTACTTC. V is TRBV19 and J is TRBJ2-5; the D gene is possibly TRBD2 (5 bases). The CDR3 sequence is 14 residues long. The germline V gene has CDR1 LNHDA and CDR2 SQIVND (reference sequence). Trimming took 1 base from V and 2 from J, leaving 8 bases between them.

The J gene is TRBJ1-4, the V gene TRBV18; 11 nucleotides agree with TRBD1. Germline CDR1 reads KGHSH; CDR2 reads LQKENI. The CDR3 consists of 17 residues. Losses at the gene ends were 4 bases for V and 0 bases for J; bases not matched to a gene: 4. The CDR3 spells CASSQGQGAATNEKLFF. For the CDR3, the DNA is TGTGCCAGCTCACAAGGACAGGGGGCTGCAACTAATGAAAAACTGTTTTTT.

A few counts support this clone. The chain has TRBV2 and TRBJ1-2; the match to TRBD1 covers 10 bases. CDR3 length equals 14 residues. V lost 7 bases to trimming and J lost 7 bases; unmatched junction nucleotides: 9. Germline V gene data show CDR1 as SNHLY and CDR2 as FYNNEI. The CDR3 DNA is TGTGCCAGCACCCGGGACAGGGGTATCTCTGGCTACACCTTC. It encodes CASTRDRGISGYTF. The full variable domain, in which reference TRBV2 and TRBJ1-2 provide the parts outside the CDR3, is EPEVTQTPSHQVTQMGQEVILRCVPISNHLYFYWYRQILGQKVEFLVSFYNNEISEKSEIFDDQFSVERPDGSNFTLKIRSTKLEDSAMYFCASTRDRGISGYTFGSGTRLTVV.

The chain links TRBV7-2 to TRBJ1-5; possible D gene TRBD1, 5 bases. Germline CDR1 and CDR2: SGHTA and FQGNSA. The CDR3 runs to 15 residues. V was clipped by 4 bases and J by 2 bases, with 12 bases between them. CDR3 nucleotide sequence: TGTGCCAGCAGCTCTTCAGGGCATGGCAATCAGCCCCAGCATTTT. This encodes CASSSSGHGNQPQHF. Full variable domain (rest looked up from reference TRBV7-2 and TRBJ1-5): GAGVSQSPSNKVTEKGKDVELRCDPISGHTALYWYRQSLGQGLEFLIYFQGNSAPDKSGLPSDRFSAERTGGSVSTLTIQRTQQEDSAVYLCASSSSGHGNQPQHFGDGTRLSIL.

The chain links TRBV7-6 to TRBJ2-1, with TRBD2 identical over 8 bases. Germline V lookup: CDR1 SGHVS, CDR2 FNYEAQ. This CDR3 is built from 15 residues. Losses at the gene ends were 2 bases for V and 4 bases for J; bases not matched to a gene: 4. CDR3 loop: CASSLYGGEYNEQFF. DNA of the CDR3: TGTGCCAGCAGCTTATACGGGGGGGAATACAATGAGCAGTTCTTC.

This clone was seen once. This rearrangement joins TRBV7-9 to TRBJ2-3, with 7 bases matching TRBD2. CDR3 length: 18 amino acids. Germline V lookup: CDR1 SEHNR, CDR2 FQNEAQ (reference sequence). V shed 2 bases and J 4 bases; nucleotides not matched to a gene: 15. The CDR3: CASSLRRGGVAGSDTQYF. The CDR3 bases are TGTGCCAGCAGCTTAAGGCGCGGGGGTGTGGCGGGGTCAGATACGCAGTATTTT.

The chain links TRBV6-5 to TRBJ1-2; possible D gene TRBD1, 6 bases. This CDR3 is built from 13 residues. The germline V gene has CDR1 MNHEY and CDR2 SVGAGI. Trimming pared 8 bases from V and 6 bases from J, leaving 16 bases between. The CDR3 loop reads CASSSGTRHGYTF. CDR3 in DNA: TGTGCCAGCTCCTCAGGGACACGGCATGGCTACACCTTC.

This clone has only a few counts. This chain connects TRBV3-1 (or the pseudogene TRBV3-2) to TRBJ2-7; possible D gene TRBD2, 6 bases. V lost 1 base and J lost 3, with 10 bases in between. The CDR3 is 14 residues long. Looked up from germline, CDR1 is LGHDT and CDR2 is YNNKEL (reference sequence). This CDR3 reads CASSQARAGYEQYF. For the CDR3, the DNA is TGTGCCAGCAGCCAAGCTCGAGCGGGCTACGAGCAGTACTTC.